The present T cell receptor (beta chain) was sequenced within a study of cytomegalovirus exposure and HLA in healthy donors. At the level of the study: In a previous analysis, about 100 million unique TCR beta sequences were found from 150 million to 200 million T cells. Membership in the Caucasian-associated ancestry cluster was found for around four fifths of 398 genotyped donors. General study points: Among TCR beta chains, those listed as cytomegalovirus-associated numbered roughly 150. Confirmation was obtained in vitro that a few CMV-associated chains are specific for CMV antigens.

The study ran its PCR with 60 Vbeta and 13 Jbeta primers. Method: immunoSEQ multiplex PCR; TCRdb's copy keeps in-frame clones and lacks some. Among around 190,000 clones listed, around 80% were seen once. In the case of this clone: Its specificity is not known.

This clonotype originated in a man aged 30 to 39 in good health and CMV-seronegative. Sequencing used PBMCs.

The DNA of the CDR3 is TGTGCCAGCAGCCCTACGTTTTTCAATGAGCAGTTCTTC. Translation gives CASSPTFFNEQFF. This chain links TRBV7-9 with TRBJ2-1; D is ambiguous. The length of the CDR3 is 13 residues. Per germline, CDR1 SEHNR and CDR2 FQNEAQ (reference sequence). With 5 bases removed from V and 6 bases from J, the gap between germline ends came to 11 bases. The full variable domain, its missing parts supplied by reference TRBV7-9 and TRBJ2-1, is DTGVSQNPRHKITKRGQNVTFRCDPISEHNRLYWYRQTLGQGPEFLTYFQNEAQLEKSRLLSDRFSAERPKGSFSTLEIQRTEQGDSAMYLCASSPTFFNEQFFGPGTRLTVL.